Detailed here is one T cell receptor (beta chain). As handled by the study authors: For nucleated cells, counts were estimated from reference gene primer amplification. Using immunoSEQ multiplex PCR, the repertoire was profiled, and TCRdb retains in-frame clones only, with some absent. The V and J calls and clone size are taken from that table; D and trimming were inferred from the DNA. The sample holds under 150,000 clones, 76% seen once. Looked up from germline, CDR1 is MNHEY and CDR2 is SVGAGI. The CDR3 runs to 15 residues. After removal of 5 bases from V and 2 bases from J, the junction contained 5 bases not matched to a gene. The source of the sample is a study of blood T cell repertoires in COVID-19. Background on the study: Acute-phase and convalescent COVID-19 samples originated in the United States, Italy and Spain. Nucleic acid was either cDNA or gDNA, and it came from T cells, B-cell-depleted T cells, or PBMCs.

The TCR sequence derives from a woman over 75 with active or convalescent COVID-19. What was sequenced was peripheral blood. The gene calls are TRBV6-5 and TRBJ1-5; 8 bases fit TRBD1. The CDR3 DNA reads TGTGCCAGCAGTAGACAGGGGATAGGCAATCAGCCCCAGCATTTT. Its translation: CASSRQGIGNQPQHF.